This T cell receptor (beta chain) was captured in a study of T-cell memory formation after mild COVID-19. Study information: TCR clusters were mostly donor specific.

TCRdb ran MiXCR on the 5' RACE reads and lists one entry per CDR3 protein. This table has hundreds of thousands of distinct CDR3 sequences, more than 15% appearing once. Deletions cut 1 base from V and 1 base from J, with 10 bases between. CDR1 is SGDLS and CDR2 is YYNGEE in the germline V gene. The CDR3 runs 15 residues. The sequenced sample was PBMCs or a T cell subset sorted from them (not recorded which). The genes are TRBV9 and TRBJ2-3; the D gene is possibly TRBD2 (6 bases). The source is a man younger than 35 who had mild COVID-19 (a few samples of this study predate the infection). Cell type and time point are not known. The CDR3 protein is CASSVSGSRTDTQYF. The CDR3 DNA is TGTGCCAGCAGCGTAAGCGGGTCCCGCACAGATACGCAGTATTTT.